A selection of T cell receptor beta chains follows, all from one sample in a study of cytomegalovirus exposure and HLA in healthy donors. Assay: immunoSEQ multiplex PCR; the TCRdb copy retains only in-frame clones and omits some. Of approximately 150,000 clones detected, 77% appear once; the ten largest clones hold 1.5% to 2%. The sequenced sample consisted of PBMCs. The receptors shown here come from a woman aged 25 to 39 in good health and CMV-seronegative. Both conserved end residues are part of each CDR3. The D gene is left open where the match is weak. Some rows mark clone size as missing; the rest say once, few, many or name a class of expanded clone.

clone_size	v_call	d_call	j_call	cdr3_aa	cdr3_nt
NA	TRBV6-5	NA	TRBJ2-1	CASSYLPTNNEQFF	TGTGCCAGCAGTTACTTGCCAACAAACAATGAGCAGTTCTTC
NA	TRBV6-6	NA	TRBJ1-1	CASSLSTANTEAFF	TGTGCCAGCAGTCTATCGACAGCGAACACTGAAGCTTTCTTT
NA	TRBV5-1	NA	TRBJ1-2	CASSLVGGESGYTF	TGCGCCAGCAGCTTGGTGGGGGGGGAGAGTGGCTACACCTTC
NA	TRBV9	TRBD1	TRBJ1-5	CASTRTGGFNQPQHF	TGTGCCAGCACCCGGACAGGGGGGTTTAATCAGCCCCAGCATTTT
few	TRBV5-1	NA	TRBJ2-3	CASSLDRRRIDTQYF	TGCGCCAGCAGCTTGGACAGACGAAGAATAGATACGCAGTATTTT
NA	TRBV7-2	TRBD1	TRBJ2-1	CASSLAGQHSYNEQFF	TGTGCCAGCAGCTTAGCGGGACAGCACTCCTACAATGAGCAGTTCTTC
NA	TRBV5-8	TRBD1	TRBJ2-1	CASSAGQGTYNEQFF	TGTGCCAGCAGCGCGGGACAGGGTACCTACAATGAGCAGTTCTTC
NA	TRBV6-6	NA	TRBJ2-7	CASSRTGRLSYEQYF	TGTGCCAGCAGTAGAACAGGGAGATTGTCCTACGAGCAGTACTTC
once	TRBV6-4	TRBD2	TRBJ2-2	CASRMSGRAGELFF	TGTGCCAGCAGGATGAGCGGGAGGGCCGGGGAGCTGTTTTTT
NA	TRBV5-1	TRBD2	TRBJ2-1	CASGPGTSGRLSYNEQFF	TGCGCCAGCGGGCCCGGGACTAGCGGGAGGCTATCCTACAATGAGCAGTTCTTC
NA	TRBV28	NA	TRBJ1-1	CASSPKFGGDTEAFF	TGTGCCAGCAGTCCCAAATTCGGGGGGGACACTGAAGCTTTCTTT
NA	TRBV7-3	NA	TRBJ2-1	CASSSGGEQFF	TGTGCCAGCAGCTCGGGTGGTGAGCAGTTCTTC
NA	TRBV5-6	NA	TRBJ1-2	CASSLVRANYGYTF	TGTGCCAGCAGCTTGGTCAGGGCCAACTATGGCTACACCTTC
few	TRBV5-8	NA	TRBJ2-2	CASSLELITGELFF	TGTGCCAGCAGCTTGGAGCTGATCACCGGGGAGCTGTTTTTT
NA	TRBV4-1	NA	TRBJ1-2	CASRAPGEKGGYTF	TGCGCCAGCAGGGCCCCAGGGGAAAAGGGTGGCTACACCTTC
NA	TRBV29-1	NA	TRBJ2-7	CSGSSGRYEQYF	TGCAGCGGTTCTTCAGGGCGGTACGAGCAGTACTTC
NA	TRBV14	NA	TRBJ1-6	CASRIGRGSPLHF	TGTGCCAGCAGGATCGGACGGGGGTCACCCCTCCACTTT
few	TRBV10-2	TRBD2	TRBJ2-7	CASSLSGGRNEQYF	TGCGCCAGCAGTCTTAGCGGGGGGCGGAACGAGCAGTACTTC
NA	TRBV5-1	TRBD2	TRBJ2-2	CASSLGLAGSPGELFF	TGCGCCAGCAGCTTGGGACTAGCGGGGAGCCCCGGGGAGCTGTTTTTT
NA	TRBV6-1	TRBD1	TRBJ1-1	CASSPDSRDRRLAFF	TGTGCCAGCAGTCCAGACTCCCGGGACAGGCGGCTCGCTTTCTTT
NA	TRBV9	NA	TRBJ2-5	CASSVGGSKETQYF	TGTGCCAGCAGCGTAGGTGGTAGCAAAGAGACCCAGTACTTC
few	TRBV19	TRBD1	TRBJ2-7	CASSIASGTGPYEQYF	TGTGCCAGTAGTATCGCCTCGGGGACAGGGCCCTACGAGCAGTACTTC
NA	TRBV13	NA	TRBJ2-7	CASSLRLGLDYEQYF	TGTGCCAGCAGCCTCCGACTAGGATTGGACTACGAGCAGTACTTC
NA	TRBV27	TRBD1	TRBJ1-5	CASSRRQGLSNQPQHF	TGTGCCAGCAGTCGACGACAGGGGTTAAGCAATCAGCCCCAGCATTTT
few	TRBV19	TRBD2	TRBJ2-7	CASSIGELAGISYEQYF	TGTGCCAGTAGTATCGGTGAACTAGCGGGGATCTCCTACGAGCAGTACTTC
NA	TRBV7-9	NA	TRBJ1-1	CSSSLAGDEAFF	TGTTCCAGCAGCTTAGCAGGGGATGAAGCTTTCTTT
NA	TRBV5-6	NA	TRBJ2-2	CASSMEEGYTGELFF	TGTGCCAGCAGCATGGAGGAGGGGTACACCGGGGAGCTGTTTTTT
NA	TRBV30	TRBD2	TRBJ2-1	CAWRTSREQFF	TGTGCCTGGAGGACTAGCAGGGAGCAGTTCTTC
NA	TRBV7-3	NA	TRBJ1-2	CASSVEGGNYGYTF	TGTGCCAGCAGCGTAGAAGGGGGTAACTATGGCTACACCTTC
NA	TRBV5-1	TRBD2	TRBJ2-7	CASSSSGRHYEQYF	TGCGCCAGCAGCTCTAGCGGGAGGCACTACGAGCAGTACTTC
NA	TRBV7-9	TRBD2	TRBJ2-1	CASSRPSGIGDEQFF	TGTGCCAGCAGCCGGCCTAGCGGAATTGGCGATGAGCAGTTCTTC
NA	TRBV28	NA	TRBJ2-2	CAVQGPNTGELFF	TGTGCCGTACAGGGTCCGAACACCGGGGAGCTGTTTTTT
NA	TRBV30	NA	TRBJ1-4	CAWSVLWGPNEKLFF	TGTGCCTGGAGTGTACTATGGGGGCCTAATGAAAAACTGTTTTTT
NA	TRBV6-6	NA	TRBJ2-5	CASSYGQEETQYF	TGTGCCAGCAGTTACGGACAAGAAGAGACCCAGTACTTC
NA	TRBV9	TRBD2	TRBJ2-7	CASSPRTSRVGEQYF	TGTGCCAGCAGCCCCCGGACTAGCCGGGTTGGGGAGCAGTACTTC
NA	TRBV27	NA	TRBJ2-7	CASSFTGSSYEQYF	TGTGCCAGCAGTTTTACAGGGAGCTCCTACGAGCAGTACTTC
NA	TRBV6-1	NA	TRBJ2-7	CASSTLARSSYEQYF	TGTGCCAGCAGTACCTTGGCGCGGTCCTCCTACGAGCAGTACTTC
once	TRBV13	TRBD1	TRBJ2-7	CASSQNPGQAPYEQYF	TGTGCCAGCAGCCAAAACCCGGGACAGGCACCTTACGAGCAGTACTTC
NA	TRBV19	NA	TRBJ1-5	CASSIVVGVAQPQHF	TGTGCCAGTAGTATAGTCGTCGGGGTGGCCCAGCCCCAGCATTTT
NA	TRBV6-6	TRBD2	TRBJ2-3	CASSYGTSGETDTQYF	TGTGCCAGCAGTTACGGGACTAGCGGCGAGACAGATACGCAGTATTTT
NA	TRBV18	NA	TRBJ1-1	CASSLTGNTEAFF	TGTGCCAGCTCATTGACGGGGAACACTGAAGCTTTCTTT
NA	TRBV25-1	NA	TRBJ2-5	CASILPGGETQYF	TGTGCCAGCATCCTTCCAGGAGGGGAGACCCAGTACTTC
NA	TRBV6-5	NA	TRBJ2-3	CASSYSSHPRTDTQYF	TGTGCCAGCAGTTACTCGTCACACCCGCGCACAGATACGCAGTATTTT
NA	TRBV10-3	TRBD2	TRBJ2-7	CAISESGLAGSYEQYF	TGTGCCATCAGTGAGTCCGGACTAGCGGGGTCCTACGAGCAGTACTTC
NA	TRBV2	NA	TRBJ2-4	CASSKGTVIQYF	TGTGCCAGCAGTAAGGGGACTGTAATTCAGTACTTC
NA	TRBV19	TRBD1	TRBJ2-7	CASSPFGGTGSYEQYF	TGTGCCAGTAGCCCCTTCGGGGGGACAGGGTCCTACGAGCAGTACTTC
once	TRBV2	TRBD1	TRBJ2-7	CASSGDRAQEQYF	TGTGCCAGCAGTGGGGACAGGGCTCAGGAGCAGTACTTC